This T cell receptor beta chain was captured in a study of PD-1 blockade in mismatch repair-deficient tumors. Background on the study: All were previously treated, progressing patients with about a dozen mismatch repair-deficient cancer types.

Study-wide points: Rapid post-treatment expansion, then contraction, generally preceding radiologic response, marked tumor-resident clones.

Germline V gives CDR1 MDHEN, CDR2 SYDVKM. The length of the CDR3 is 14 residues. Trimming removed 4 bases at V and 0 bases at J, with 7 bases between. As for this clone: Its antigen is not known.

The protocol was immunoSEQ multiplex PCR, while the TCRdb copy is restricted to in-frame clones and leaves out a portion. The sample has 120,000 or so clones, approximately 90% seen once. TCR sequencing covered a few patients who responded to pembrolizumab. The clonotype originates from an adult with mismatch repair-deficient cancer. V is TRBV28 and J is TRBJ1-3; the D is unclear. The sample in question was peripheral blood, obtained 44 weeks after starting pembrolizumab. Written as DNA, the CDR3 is TGTGCCAGCAGTTCGAGAAACTCTGGAAACACCATATATTTT. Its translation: CASSSRNSGNTIYF.